The 6 T cell receptor beta chains presented below share a single source sample, sequenced in a study of blood T cell repertoires in COVID-19. Only in-frame clones appear in the TCRdb table, and some are missing; sequencing was by immunoSEQ multiplex PCR. The sample carries 110,000 to 150,000 clones, around 83% recorded once. What was sequenced was peripheral blood. These receptors were taken from a woman of 80 years or more with acute or convalescent COVID-19.

The rearrangement links TRBV4-1 to TRBJ2-1; 10 bases map to TRBD2. The CDR3 runs 15 residues. Per the germline V gene, CDR1 is MGHRA and CDR2 is YSYEKL. The ends lost 1 base at V and 6 bases at J; junction bases unmatched: 3. The CDR3 region is CASSQGLAGVNEQFF. CDR3 sequence (DNA): TGCGCCAGCAGCCAAGGGCTAGCGGGAGTCAATGAGCAGTTCTTC.

This clone appeared a few times. As DNA, the CDR3 is TGTGCCAGCAGTGATACAGGTTGGAGGGAAAAGACTAATGAAAAACTGTTTTTT. Its translation is CASSDTGWREKTNEKLFF. J is TRBJ1-4 and V is TRBV2, with TRBD1 as a possible D gene (5 bases). This CDR3 contains 18 residues. V dropped 3 bases and J dropped 2 bases, with 19 bases sitting between them. Germline V gene data show CDR1 as SNHLY and CDR2 as FYNNEI.

V gene TRBV11-3 combines with J gene TRBJ1-1; perhaps TRBD1 as D (6 bases). This CDR3 spans 13 amino acids. Germline loops: CDR1 SGHNT, CDR2 YENEEA. V shed 6 bases and J shed 5 bases, with 13 bases lying between them. The CDR3 DNA reads TGTGCCAGCAGTGGGACAACTGGAACTGAAGCTTTCTTT. This translates into CASSGTTGTEAFF.

The J gene is TRBJ2-7, the V gene TRBV19, with D tentatively TRBD1 (7 bases). This CDR3 has 14 amino acids. The V end was cut by 9 bases, the J end by 7 bases, with 22 bases between. The germline CDR1 and CDR2 sequences are LNHDA and SQIVND (reference sequence). DNA for the CDR3: TGTGCCAGCAGACCAACCAGGGGGGCGGGAGAGCAGTACTTC. It translates to CASRPTRGAGEQYF.

This clone came up a few times. The rearrangement links TRBV30 to TRBJ2-7; D perhaps matches TRBD2 (6 bases). The CDR3 is made up of 13 amino acids. CDR1 GTSNPN and CDR2 SVGIG come from the germline V gene (reference sequence). V gave up 2 bases and J gave up 6 bases, with 14 bases separating them. The CDR3: CAWSRDSGVEQYF. The CDR3 nucleotides read TGTGCCTGGAGTAGGGACTCGGGAGTCGAGCAGTACTTC. The entire variable domain, with the rest obtained from reference TRBV30 and TRBJ2-7, is as follows: SQTIHQWPATLVQPVGSPLSLECTVEGTSNPNLYWYRQAAGRGLQLLFYSVGIGQISSEVPQNLSASRPQDRQFILSSKKLLLSDSGFYLCAWSRDSGVEQYFGPGTRLTVT.

In this sample, this clone turned up once. The J gene is TRBJ2-3, the V gene TRBV10-1, with 8 bases matching TRBD1. The J segment lost 7 bases and the V segment lost 8 bases, leaving 14 bases of the junction unmatched. The germline gives CDR1 WNHNN, CDR2 SYGVQD (reference sequence). The CDR3 is made up of 15 amino acids. In DNA form, the CDR3 reads TGCGCCAGCTGGGGGCAGGGGGCTCGTCGGCATACGCAGTATTTT. Translating gives CASWGQGARRHTQYF.